This T cell receptor (beta chain) was documented in a study of cytomegalovirus exposure and HLA in healthy donors (dated by TCRdb to 2016 to 2017). Describing the broader study: According to an earlier analysis of several hundred of the donors, roughly 180 million T cells yielded roughly 110 million unique TCR beta sequences and about 280 Gb of sequence data. An early release covering more than 500 HLA-typed donors comprised 250 to 350 gigabases of sequencing data and approximately 80 million unique TCR sequences. Among the roughly 390 genotyped donors, approximately 77% belonged to the genetic ancestry cluster associated with self-reported Caucasian donors. The study aimed to test whether signatures of past pathogen exposure could be identified by cataloging public T cell receptors. The study used immunosequencing to profile the T cell repertoires of approximately 690 subjects and linked those repertoires to cytomegalovirus serostatus. In addition to the first cohort of roughly 700 subjects, a separate validation cohort of about 120 different subjects was used. To predict cytomegalovirus infection status, the study brought together high-throughput TCR immunosequencing, statistical association of individual TCRs with disease status, and machine learning. A later analysis re-analyzed previously published TCR beta repertoires from hundreds of donors and added high-resolution HLA genotyping to study TCR occurrence patterns. Rather than drawing on any new phenotypic data, the later analysis identified candidate immune exposures from TCR beta sequences and the way those sequences occurred across donors. To decide whether each TCR beta V gene segment behaved as functional or pseudogenic, an earlier analysis of some 600 of the donors relied on high-throughput TCR beta sequencing. Donor age, sex, ethnicity and CMV serostatus were compiled together with the repertoire data. In a later genetic analysis, genome-wide SNP genotypes for about three fifths of the 666 donors were used, and that subset was treated as a discovery cohort. All discovery cohort repertoires had been generated on a single sequencing platform. Class I and class II HLA loci were covered by the typing at four-digit resolution. The number of donors typed differed by locus, with 629-630 for A, B, C, DRB1 and DQB1, over 500 for DQA1, approximately 570 for DPA1, and around 460 for DPB1. Roughly five DR-DQ haplotypes were handled as single units for association and clustering because linkage in the cohort was strong. Among 398 genotyped donors of the cohort, an average of about 220,000 unique TCR beta nucleotide sequences was sequenced per donor, of which 15% to 20% were non-productive.

The study at large found these results: V-gene and J-gene trimming of TCR beta chains was associated with a missense DCLRE1C variant in a later genetic analysis, and the association was replicated in an independent cohort. The presence/absence analyses assumed that sequencing depth was roughly uniform across donors, and that assumption may not be true. It was suggested by the authors that the approach could potentially be generalized to other disease states and immunological phenotypes. A later analysis found that HLA-associated TCR beta chains were more clonally expanded and had lower generation probabilities than equally common non-associated chains. Because HLA typing was unavailable for some donors at each locus, only the typed subset was used in association tests. A further reported finding was that TCR beta sequences accurately predicted the HLA-A and HLA-B alleles for most subjects in the first cohort. For the cohort, immune exposure information was limited to CMV serostatus. This cohort had only TCR beta chains sequenced, and the lack of alpha or paired-chain data limited which features could be detected. A cluster of highly shared sequence variants was judged likely to be a technical artifact of the sequencing pipeline. The study listed approximately 150 TCR beta chains as associated with cytomegalovirus. In vitro tests confirmed that a few of the cytomegalovirus-associated TCR beta chains recognize cytomegalovirus antigens. Broadly in line with IMGT annotations, most TCR beta V segments showed up in productive rearrangements about 90% or about 30% of the time in an earlier analysis of 587 of the donors. In a later analysis, TCR association rates were found to vary across HLA loci, with the most associated TCRs seen for DRB1 alleles and the fewest for HLA-C alleles. Some IMGT-functional V segments, including TRBV6-2 and TRBV6-3, could not be told apart with the 87-base-pair reads, so those segments were excluded. At a false discovery rate of 0.05, a later analysis linked 16,951 TCR beta sequences to specific HLA alleles. Assigning TCR associations to individual alleles was difficult when HLA alleles, especially DR and DQ, strongly co-occurred. Compared with the 666-donor mean, donors in an Asian-associated ancestry cluster had fewer N-insertions in productive TCRs, according to a later genetic analysis. In a later analysis, most CMV-associated TCR beta chains were found to appear HLA-restricted, with HLA associations seemingly driven largely by CMV exposure. Across donors, most TCR sequences were observed very rarely, whereas some public TCRs were present in many individuals. Because counts were too low, 15 or so rarely observed V segments, including chromosome 9 orphons, were excluded from the earlier analysis of 587 of the donors. In a later analysis, several top co-occurrence clusters were reported to appear linked to parvovirus B19, influenza, CMV and Epstein-Barr virus. Cytomegalovirus status was reported to be diagnosed by the classifier with high specificity and sensitivity in both the original and validation cohorts. Correlated functional status among segregating V segments might reflect linkage disequilibrium, but an unknown experimental factor could not be ruled out.

From the cysteine through the phenylalanine, the CDR3 covers 16 amino acids. The entry retains the CDR3 DNA only, 48 bases that are in frame from base 1. Via the germline V gene, CDR1 is SGDLS and CDR2 YYNGEE. The junction shows trimming of 0 bases on V and 7 bases on J, and the gene matches do not reach 5 bases of it. About this clone itself: Its specific antigen is unknown. Per-base qualities were not stored, and no clone one base away is much larger.

The cohort was made up of approximately 670 healthy bone marrow donors. Cohort members were all nominally healthy when sampled, although unrecorded immune exposures were likely present. The donor was CMV seropositive and belonged to the group of 250 to 300 seropositive cohort members. Each donor provided a peripheral blood sample, and peripheral blood mononuclear cells were used for TCR beta sequencing. Genomic DNA was extracted from the blood cell samples with the Qiagen DNeasy Blood Extraction Kit. Library preparation used the immunoSEQ multiplex PCR assay. A mixture of 60 forward primers for TCR Vbeta segments and 13 reverse primers for TCR Jbeta segments was used in the multiplex PCR. A multiplex PCR assay on genomic DNA amplified the CDR3 region of rearranged TCR beta genes. The amplified TCR beta libraries were sequenced on the Illumina HiSeq System as 87-base-pair reads. Regarding the original processing steps: A later analysis counted approximately 74 million unique TCR beta chains across the 670 or so repertoires, and 10 million to 12 million of these chains were shared by at least two donors. A nearest-neighbor algorithm error-corrected the raw reads and collapsed the reads into unique sequences, merging closely related sequences to remove PCR and sequencing errors. V, D and J gene segments were assigned by aligning CDR3 sequences to IMGT reference sequences. For a sequence to be retained, a match of at least six nucleotides to both a V gene segment and a J gene segment was required. Rearrangements were called productive when the CDR3 lacked stop codons and stayed in frame with V and J; all others were non-productive. CDR3 was defined according to IMGT convention as the region running from the second conserved V-encoded cysteine to the conserved J-encoded phenylalanine. Sequences without an unambiguous match to a single V gene segment were excluded from the earlier analysis of 450 to 750 of the donors. An earlier analysis of a few hundred of the donors called V segments functional above 56.7% productive rearrangements and segregating when the between-donor standard deviation exceeded 5%. A statistical classification framework was developed to diagnose cytomegalovirus status using the catalog of TCR beta chain sequences. In a later analysis, TCR nucleotide sequences were compared against IMGT/GENE-DB human TR gene sequences so that V and J genes could be assigned. Using the TCRdist pipeline, a later analysis assigned CDR3 sequences along with most-parsimonious VDJ recombination scenarios. In a later analysis, every TCR beta chain was defined by the combination of its CDR3 amino acid sequence and its V-gene family, and reads without a unique V-gene family were dropped. As a way to deal with suspected cross-contamination and a sequencing artifact, a later analysis dropped hundreds of nucleotide sequences that were highly shared and had low generation probability. For each public chain, a later analysis derived a clonal expansion index from normalized ranks of inferred template counts within each repertoire. Generation probabilities in a later analysis came from a VDJ recombination model fitted to out-of-frame rearrangements, and those results were checked against IGoR. Hypergeometric tests were used in a later analysis to score TCR-TCR, TCR-HLA and TCR-CMV co-occurrence, with a repertoire-size bias correction applied to the TCR pairs. In a later analysis, false discovery rates were estimated by permuting HLA or CMV assignments 20 times. In a later analysis, co-occurring TCRs were grouped with DBSCAN, and TCRdist sequence similarity was added when clustering was performed within HLA-allele-positive subsets. Repertoires with fewer than 30,000 or more than 120,000 public chains, plus five repertoires with anomalous nucleotide sharing, were excluded from co-occurrence clustering. As stored in TCRdb, this immuneACCESS dataset retains in-frame rearrangements with V and J assigned. A fraction of the clones does not appear; measured against another copy, unresolved V genes explain less than half of the discrepancy, and the remainder lacks a known reason. V and J calls and clone size come straight from that table; D and trimming were deduced from the DNA. The sample yields about 300,000 clones; more than 80% were counted once. The ten largest make up less than 4.5% of the sample.

This clonotype was obtained from a man in his forties in good health and CMV-seropositive. This chain is built from TRBV9 and TRBJ2-5; TRBD2 aligns with 14 central bases. The sequenced sample consisted of PBMCs. The CDR3 protein: CASSVAGTSGSATQYF. The nucleotides are TGTGCCAGCAGCGTAGCCGGGACTAGCGGGAGTGCGACCCAGTACTTC.